The T cell receptor beta chain described here comes from a study of metastatic and nonmetastatic thyroid tumors (dated by TCRdb to about 2020). For the wider study: For patients with malignant and with benign thyroid disease, the researchers compared repertoires between peripheral blood samples and tumor or nodule tissue samples. Overall study outcomes, separate from this receptor: TCR beta diversity was reported as significantly higher in malignant tumors than in benign nodules, in both blood and tumor samples.

No patient had received any treatment before thyroid surgery. The study retrospectively analysed patient clinical samples collected from about 2012 to 2018 using T-cell receptor beta sequencing. This clone is identified as medium-sized (0.01 to 0.1%). The clone's antigen remains unknown. No much larger clonotype is one base removed from it; base qualities were not supplied. Via the germline V gene (reference sequence), CDR1 is DFQATT and CDR2 SNEGSKA. V is cut by 6 bases and J by 2 bases, and the space between the germline ends is 16 bases. From its cysteine to its phenylalanine, the CDR3 spans 15 amino acids. The entry retains the CDR3 DNA only, 45 bases that are in frame from base 1. Libraries were prepared through PCR. Instrument used: Illumina HiSeq 4000. The TCR beta-chain CDR3 region of each patient was profiled by high-throughput sequencing. The authors processed their data as follows. The researchers built a classifier to tell apart papillary thyroid cancer patients with distant metastasis, based on CDR3 differences among clinicopathological groups. To measure repertoire diversity the researchers used the Shannon index, while the Morisita-Horn index served to gauge how similar the tumor and blood repertoires were. TCRdb reanalyzed the raw reads on its own, using fastp at Q25 for trimming and MiXCR for clone calling, and kept in-frame beta chains. TCRdb assigned the V and J calls; the authors' analysis was not used. This sample is represented by about 24,000 clones; 20% to 30% of them were singletons. Of the sample, roughly 12% falls within the top ten clones.

The sample consisted of tumor tissue. This sequence was found in a male donor with papillary thyroid cancer or a benign thyroid nodule (not recorded which). Some clones in this sample may be carry-over from other donors' samples. The chain uses TRBV20-1 and TRBJ2-2; perhaps TRBD1 is the D gene, with 5 bases matching. The CDR3 has the sequence CSAPMQGSNTGELFF. The nucleotide sequence is given as TGCAGTGCCCCCATGCAGGGTTCAAACACCGGGGAGCTGTTTTTT.